This is a list of T cell receptor beta chains from one sample in a study of CD8 T cells in ankylosing spondylitis. TCRdb re-called the 5' RACE reads with MiXCR, one entry per CDR3 protein. Here the sample spans 84,000 or so distinct CDR3 sequences, 27% being singletons. The specimen sequenced was blood, either unsorted or a sorted T cell fraction (not recorded which). The origin of the receptors is a male donor with ankylosing spondylitis or in good health (not recorded which). Both conserved end residues are part of each CDR3. D genes are given only for firm matches. Clone size is given for some rows only: seen once, a few or many times, or a class if the clone is expanded.

v_call	clone_size	j_call	d_call	cdr3_nt	cdr3_aa
TRBV20-1	many	TRBJ1-1	TRBD1	TGCAGTGCTAGAGACGAACAGGGGGCGGTGAACACTGAAGCTTTCTTT	CSARDEQGAVNTEAFF
TRBV10-3	NA	TRBJ2-1	TRBD1	TGTGCCATCAGTGAGTCGGGACAGAGAAACAATGAGCAGTTCTTC	CAISESGQRNNEQFF
TRBV15	NA	TRBJ2-1	NA	TGTGCCACCAGCATCCAGGTACCTTCCTACAATGAGCAGTTCTTC	CATSIQVPSYNEQFF
TRBV3-1	NA	TRBJ1-1	NA	TGTGCCAGCAGCCAAGGCGGAGCCTTGAACACTGAAGCTTTCTTT	CASSQGGALNTEAFF
TRBV20-1	NA	TRBJ1-3	NA	TGCAGTGCTAGAGATGGGAGGAGGGCGGAACTCTCTGGAAACACCATATATTTT	CSARDGRRAELSGNTIYF
TRBV3-1	few	TRBJ1-5	NA	TGTGCCAGCAGCCAAGGGACAGAGGGCAATCAGCCCCAGCATTTT	CASSQGTEGNQPQHF
TRBV29-1	NA	TRBJ1-1	TRBD1	TGCAGCGTTGACAGGGGGCGACGAACTGAAGCTTTCTTT	CSVDRGRRTEAFF
TRBV12-3/TRBV12-4	NA	TRBJ1-1	NA	TGTGCCAGCACCCCAGGGGCGGTAAGAACTGAAGCTTTCTTT	CASTPGAVRTEAFF
TRBV7-2	few	TRBJ2-1	NA	TGTGCCAGCAGCGGGGACCACTCCTACAATGAGCAGTTCTTC	CASSGDHSYNEQFF
TRBV9	NA	TRBJ1-5	NA	TGTGCCAGCAGCGTAGGTCAGGGTGATCAGCCCCAGCATTTT	CASSVGQGDQPQHF
TRBV29-1	NA	TRBJ1-1	NA	TGCAGCGTGCGGGGTACGGCGGTTGAAGCTTTCTTT	CSVRGTAVEAFF
TRBV7-9	few	TRBJ1-1	TRBD1	TGTGCCAGCACGAGACAGGGGAACACTGAAGCTTTCTTT	CASTRQGNTEAFF
TRBV9	once	TRBJ2-2	TRBD2	TGTGCCAGCAGCGTAGATGCGGGGGGCGACACCGGGGAGCTGTTTTTT	CASSVDAGGDTGELFF
TRBV5-5	NA	TRBJ2-1	NA	TGTGCCAGCAGCTTGGTATTGATCAATGAGCAGTTCTTC	CASSLVLINEQFF
TRBV7-2	NA	TRBJ1-2	TRBD1	TGTGCCAGCAGCCCAAGAAGGGACAGCTATGGCTACACCTTC	CASSPRRDSYGYTF
TRBV18	few	TRBJ1-1	NA	TGTGCCAGCTCACCACCTAAATCCCCCGGGGGCGCTTTGAACACTGAAGCTTTCTTT	CASSPPKSPGGALNTEAFF
TRBV7-9	NA	TRBJ2-4	NA	TGTGCCAGCAGCCGCGTAACCCCCCAAAACATTCAGTACTTC	CASSRVTPQNIQYF
TRBV18	few	TRBJ1-1	NA	TGTGCCAGCTCACCGGACGGACAAGCTTTCTTT	CASSPDGQAFF
TRBV7-6	NA	TRBJ1-5	NA	TGTGCCAGCAGCTTAGATTTCGGGTTTGCTCAGCCCCAGCATTTT	CASSLDFGFAQPQHF
TRBV5-1	NA	TRBJ1-4	NA	TGCGCCAGCAGCTGGGACCCTTTAGGTGAAAAACTGTTTTTT	CASSWDPLGEKLFF
TRBV5-1	NA	TRBJ1-4	NA	TGCGCCAGCAGCTTGCGAACAGCTAATGAAAAACTGTTTTTT	CASSLRTANEKLFF
TRBV7-2	few	TRBJ2-1	TRBD2	TGTGCCAGCAGCTCACTAGCGGGAGCGGGCAATGAGCAGTTCTTC	CASSSLAGAGNEQFF
TRBV20-1	few	TRBJ2-1	NA	TGCAGTGCCCGATCCTGGGGGCCCCTCAATGAGCAGTTCTTC	CSARSWGPLNEQFF
TRBV20-1	NA	TRBJ2-5	NA	TGCAGTGCTAGAGAAGGTAGCCTCTTGGCCGAGACCCAGTACTTC	CSAREGSLLAETQYF
TRBV30	NA	TRBJ1-2	NA	TGTGCCTGGATGTCCGGGTTTTCCTATGGCTACACCTTC	CAWMSGFSYGYTF
TRBV15	few	TRBJ1-2	NA	TGTGCCACCAGCAGAGCACAGGCTTATGGCTACACCTTC	CATSRAQAYGYTF
TRBV27	few	TRBJ1-5	NA	TGTGCCAGCAGTTTATCGGTTGGGCTGGGCAATCAGCCCCAGCATTTT	CASSLSVGLGNQPQHF
TRBV7-2	NA	TRBJ2-3	TRBD2	TGTGCCAGCAGCTTATACCTCTCGGAGCGGGGTGCAGATACGCAGTATTTT	CASSLYLSERGADTQYF
TRBV5-1	many	TRBJ1-3	NA	TGCGCCAGCAGCTCTGGAGGGCTGACGGGTGGAAACACCATATATTTT	CASSSGGLTGGNTIYF
TRBV12-5	NA	TRBJ2-3	NA	TGTGCTAGTGGGGGAGATACGCAGTATTTT	CASGGDTQYF
TRBV27	few	TRBJ2-3	TRBD2	TGTGCCAGCAGTTCAGAACTACTAGCGGGGGGGCCATATACGCAGTATTTT	CASSSELLAGGPYTQYF
TRBV5-5	many	TRBJ2-7	TRBD1	TGTGCCAGCAGCTTGTGGACAGGCTCCTACGAGCAGTACTTC	CASSLWTGSYEQYF
TRBV20-1	few	TRBJ1-1	NA	TGCAGTGCTAGAGATGCGGAAACAACTGAAGCTTTCTTT	CSARDAETTEAFF
TRBV29-1	few	TRBJ1-5	NA	TGCAGCGTTGGAGGGACGGATCAGCCCCAGCATTTT	CSVGGTDQPQHF
TRBV4-1	NA	TRBJ2-5	TRBD1	TGCGCCAGCAGCCTCGGGACAGGTTACCAAGAGACCCAGTACTTC	CASSLGTGYQETQYF